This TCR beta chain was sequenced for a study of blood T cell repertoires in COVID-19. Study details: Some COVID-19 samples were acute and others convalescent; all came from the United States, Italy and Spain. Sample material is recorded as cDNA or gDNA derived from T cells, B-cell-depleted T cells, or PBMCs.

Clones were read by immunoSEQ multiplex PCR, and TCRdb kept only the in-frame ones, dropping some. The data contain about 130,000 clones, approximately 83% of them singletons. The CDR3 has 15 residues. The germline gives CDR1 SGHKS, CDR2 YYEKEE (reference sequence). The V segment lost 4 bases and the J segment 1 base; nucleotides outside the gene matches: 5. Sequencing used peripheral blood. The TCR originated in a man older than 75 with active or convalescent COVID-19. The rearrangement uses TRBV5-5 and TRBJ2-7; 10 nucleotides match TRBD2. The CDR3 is CASSPGLAASYEQYF. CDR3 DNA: TGTGCCAGCAGCCCAGGACTAGCGGCATCCTACGAGCAGTACTTC. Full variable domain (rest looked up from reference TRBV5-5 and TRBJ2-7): DAGVTQSPTHLIKTRGQQVTLRCSPISGHKSVSWYQQVLGQGPQFIFQYYEKEERGRGNFPDRFSARQFPNYSSELNVNALLLGDSALYLCASSPGLAASYEQYFGPGTRLTVT.